Given below is one T cell receptor beta chain in context. Its specificity is not known. These data come from a study of cytomegalovirus exposure and HLA in healthy donors. The study, taken as a whole, reports: Investigators reported about 160 TCR beta chains as tied to cytomegalovirus. Presence/absence results assume similar sequencing depth per donor, which may not hold. DRB1 had the most TCR associations and HLA-C the fewest, a later analysis found, with rates varying by HLA locus.

Primers for the PCR totalled 60 Vbeta and 13 Jbeta. Profiling relied on immunoSEQ multiplex PCR, and the TCRdb table lists in-frame clones only, not all of them. The table includes roughly 160,000 clones, approximately 81% detected once. This clonotype was obtained from a boy younger than 10 in good health and CMV-seronegative. Input material: PBMCs.

CDR3 coding DNA: TGTGCCAGCAGCGGAACTAGCGGGAGGGCTATCAATGAGCAGTTCTTC. Translated, it gives CASSGTSGRAINEQFF. V usage is TRBV5-4 and J usage is TRBJ2-1; 13 positions match TRBD2. The CDR3 spans 16 residues. Trimming at V came to 4 bases and at J to 6 bases, leaving 7 bases not matched to a gene. Germline V lookup: CDR1 SGHNT, CDR2 YYREEE (reference sequence). The full variable domain, completed using reference TRBV5-4 and TRBJ2-1, is ETGVTQSPTHLIKTRGQQVTLRCSSQSGHNTVSWYQQALGQGPQFIFQYYREEENGRGNFPPRFSGLQFPNYSSELNVNALELDDSALYLCASSGTSGRAINEQFFGPGTRLTVL.